These 19 T cell receptor beta chains originate from one sample sequenced in a study of tissue T cells after allogeneic stem cell transplantation. The method was immunoSEQ multiplex PCR; TCRdb's version includes in-frame clones alone and lacks a portion of them. This sample has over 7,000 clones, with approximately 48% found just once. Time point indicated: mouse harvest day 7 after allogeneic transplant. Tail vein injection delivered 10^7 T-cell-depleted bone marrow cells and 10^6 splenic CD5+ T cells. The sequenced sample was gut tissue. These receptors originate from a female BALB/c mouse given C57BL/6 T cells with graft-versus-host disease after an allogeneic hematopoietic cell transplant.

This clone has a handful of counts. Gene labels here are mouse ones. Read sequence stops 1 residue before the CDR3 end, and the germline J gene provides the missing end. Other DNA sequences within the sample encode an identical CDR3. This chain joins TRBV26 and TRBJ1-4; 7 nucleotides align to TRBD1. CDR1 KGHPV and CDR2 FQNQEV come from the germline V gene (reference sequence). This CDR3 has 15 residues. V trimming: 4 bases; J trimming: 0 bases; junction bases outside the gene matches: 2. The CDR3 protein is CASSRDRISNERLFF. The sequenced part of the CDR3 DNA is TGTGCCAGCAGTCGGGACAGAATTTCCAACGAAAGATTATTT.

This clone is medium-sized within its sample. Gene names and germline match the mouse. The read halts 1 residue ahead of the CDR3 end, with the missing end drawn from the germline J gene. This rearrangement joins TRBV19 to TRBJ1-4; TRBD1 might be the D (5 bases). Trimming left V 1 base short and J 6 bases short, with 7 bases between. Germline lookup yields CDR1 FNHDT and CDR2 SITEND (reference sequence). CDR3 size: 13 residues. CDR3: CASSIWDDERLFF. Partial CDR3 DNA: TGTGCCAGCAGTATATGGGACGACGAAAGATTATTT.

This clone was counted only a few times. Each gene name is a mouse one. The read comes to an end 1 residue before the CDR3 does, leaving the germline J gene to fill in the end. The genes are TRBV3 and TRBJ2-7, with D perhaps TRBD1 (5 bases). The germline V and J ends were trimmed by 3 bases and 0 bases, with 9 bases remaining between them. This CDR3 comprises 14 residues. Looked up from germline, CDR1 is SNHLY and CDR2 is FYNGKV (reference sequence). Partial CDR3 DNA: TGTGCCAGCAGCTTTGGACAATACTCCTATGAACAGTAC. Translated, it gives CASSFGQYSYEQY. The entire CDR3 protein reads CASSFGQYSYEQYF.

On this clone itself: All gene names here are mouse names. The CDR3 bases that were read are TGTGCCAGCAGCCAAGAGGGGACAGGTGCAGAAACGCTGTAT. Its protein is CASSQEGTGAETLY. The full CDR3 protein reads CASSQEGTGAETLYF. This chain uses TRBV5 with TRBJ2-3; 7 nucleotides match TRBD1. The read terminates 1 residue ahead of where the CDR3 ends, so the germline J gene completes it. Germline V gene data show CDR1 as LGHNA and CDR2 as YNLKQL (reference sequence). The CDR3 is 15 amino acids. The trim removed 0 bases at V and 1 base at J, leaving 1 base unmatched.

Regarding this clone: Genes and germline are mouse. The sequence runs out 1 residue before the end of the CDR3; the remainder is reconstructed from the germline J gene. The chain links TRBV1 to TRBJ2-3; 9 nucleotides match TRBD2. Germline CDR1 NSQYPW, CDR2 LRSPGD (reference sequence). This CDR3 has 16 amino acids. The V and J ends lost 2 bases and 0 bases, in that order; junction bases with no gene match: 3. The CDR3: CTCSARLGVSAETLYF. CDR3 DNA, as far as it was read: TGCACCTGCAGTGCAAGACTGGGGGTTAGTGCAGAAACGCTGTAT.

Note on this clone: The genes and germline here are from mouse. The DNA ends 1 residue before the CDR3 does, and the rest of the CDR3 is filled in from the germline J gene. V gene TRBV3 combines with J gene TRBJ2-5; TRBD2 is a possible D gene (6 bases). Germline CDR1 and CDR2: SNHLY and FYNGKV (reference sequence). The CDR3 is 14 amino acids. V lost 3 bases to trimming and J lost 1 base, with 8 bases between them. The CDR3 DNA, read in part, is TGTGCCAGCAGCTTTGACTGGCACCAAGACACCCAGTAC. Its translation: CASSFDWHQDTQY. The whole CDR3 protein is CASSFDWHQDTQYF.

As regards this clone: Genes here carry mouse names. The read ends 1 residue early relative to the CDR3; the germline J gene fills the gap. The rearrangement joins TRBV26 to TRBJ1-5; D gene uncertain. The CDR3 is made up of 12 amino acids. V lost 3 bases, J lost 4 bases, and 4 bases lay in between. Germline loops: CDR1 KGHPV, CDR2 FQNQEV (reference sequence). Here the CDR3 reads CASSLQNQAPLF. The DNA read from the CDR3 is TGTGCCAGCAGTCTACAGAACCAGGCTCCGCTT.

This clone was seen a single time. Genes here carry mouse names. The CDR3 end is not reached by the read, which stops 1 residue before it; the germline J gene fills it in. V gene TRBV12-2 combines with J gene TRBJ2-5; 8 positions agree with TRBD2. This CDR3 has 14 amino acids. V was clipped by 2 bases and J by 2 bases; unmatched bases: 2. CDR1 SGHLS and CDR2 HYDKME come from the germline V gene. The sequenced part of the CDR3 DNA is TGTGCCAGCTCTCGGACTGGGTTCCAAGACACCCAGTAC. This gives the protein CASSRTGFQDTQY. In full, the CDR3 reads CASSRTGFQDTQYF.

Points on this clone: Mouse gene names and germline throughout. Read sequence stops 1 residue before the CDR3 end, and the germline J gene provides the missing end. This sample includes further DNA sequences coding for the same CDR3. The chain carries TRBV26 and TRBJ1-2; D call uncertain. Germline CDR1 and CDR2: KGHPV and FQNQEV (reference sequence). The CDR3 is 13 residues long. Deletions cut 0 bases from V and 0 bases from J, with 2 bases between. The part of the CDR3 DNA that was read is TGTGCCAGCAGTCTGTCTTCAAACTCCGACTACACC. Encoded protein: CASSLSSNSDYT. The entire CDR3 reads CASSLSSNSDYTF.

Note on this clone: The germline and genes are mouse ones. Read sequence stops 1 residue before the CDR3 end, and the germline J gene provides the missing end. This chain uses TRBV12-1 with TRBJ1-6; D might be TRBD1 (6 bases). TRBJ1-6 is an ORF, and what it does is uncertain. Germline loops: CDR1 SGHSN, CDR2 HYEKVE. This CDR3 spans 12 amino acids. The ends were cut back, 2 bases at V and 10 bases at J, with 8 bases in the middle. The sequenced CDR3 bases are TGTGCCAGCTCTCAGGGACAATCGCCCCTCTAC. As protein: CASSQGQSPLY. The full-length CDR3 reads as CASSQGQSPLYF.

This clone was counted only a few times. Gene names refer to mouse genes. CDR3 in amino acids: CASSPQTGGARAEQFF. Partial CDR3 DNA: TGTGCCAGCAGCCCCCAGACTGGGGGGGCGCGGGCTGAGCAGTTC. The chain is built from TRBV5 and TRBJ2-1; 12 nucleotides align to TRBD2. Sequencing ends 1 residue short of the CDR3 end; the germline J gene provides the rest. Germline V gene lookup returns CDR1 LGHNA and CDR2 YNLKQL (reference sequence). The CDR3 has 16 amino acids. V was pared by 4 bases and J by 7 bases, with 8 bases of the junction left unmatched.

On this clone: These gene names are mouse names. The CDR3 here is CASSLFDTQYF. The part of the CDR3 DNA that was read is TGTGCCAGCAGTCTGTTCGACACCCAGTAC. The chain joins TRBV26 to TRBJ2-5; D not resolved. Read coverage stops 1 residue before the CDR3 terminus; the germline J gene supplies the remainder. The germline CDR1 and CDR2 sequences are KGHPV and FQNQEV (reference sequence). The V end lost 1 base, the J end lost 6 bases, and 2 bases lay between the germline ends. The CDR3 totals 11 residues.

Comments on this clone: Here the gene names and germline are mouse. The missing CDR3 end, 1 residue past where the read stops, is filled in from the germline J gene. The J gene is TRBJ2-1, the V gene TRBV13-2; 12 positions agree with TRBD2. CDR3 length: 14 amino acids. The V gene's germline CDR1 is NNHNN and CDR2 SYGAGS (reference sequence). V lost 3 bases to trimming and J lost 7 bases; unmatched junction nucleotides: 2. CDR3 loop: CASGGLGGRAEQFF. The CDR3 bases that were read are TGTGCCAGCGGTGGACTGGGGGGGCGCGCTGAGCAGTTC.

Relative to its sample, this clone is medium-sized. The germline and genes are mouse ones. With the read ending 1 residue before the CDR3 end, the germline J gene is used to fill in that end. This chain connects TRBV31 to TRBJ2-7; D call uncertain. Germline V gene data show CDR1 as GKSSPN and CDR2 as SITVG. The V and J ends lost 3 bases and 4 bases respectively, with 7 bases between them. The CDR3 has 11 residues. The sequenced CDR3 bases are TGTGCCTGGAGCAAAAAATATGAACAGTAC. This codes for CAWSKKYEQY. The full CDR3 sequence reads CAWSKKYEQYF.

About this clone: Gene names and germline match the mouse. The DNA ends 1 residue before the CDR3 does, and the rest of the CDR3 is filled in from the germline J gene. The rearrangement uses TRBV26 and TRBJ1-2, with unresolved D. V shed 3 bases and J shed 0 bases, with 5 bases lying between them. Germline V gives CDR1 KGHPV, CDR2 FQNQEV (reference sequence). This CDR3 is built from 13 residues. The CDR3 protein is CASSLGANSDYTF. The sequenced part of the CDR3 DNA is TGTGCCAGCAGTCTTGGTGCAAACTCCGACTACACC.

This clone occurred a few times. The germline and genes are mouse ones. The CDR3 end is not reached by the read, which stops 1 residue before it; the germline J gene fills it in. This chain joins TRBV13-2 and TRBJ2-3; the match to TRBD1 covers 8 bases. The germline V gene encodes CDR1 NNHNN and CDR2 SYGAGS (reference sequence). The CDR3 loop spans 16 amino acids. Trimming took 0 bases from V and 2 from J; bases not matched to a gene: 5. The CDR3 here is CASGDVRGRDAETLYF. The covered CDR3 bases are TGTGCCAGCGGTGATGTCAGGGGGCGCGATGCAGAAACGCTGTAT.

This clone occurred a few times. The gene symbols are mouse symbols. The read halts 1 residue ahead of the CDR3 end, with the missing end drawn from the germline J gene. V usage is TRBV16 and J usage is TRBJ2-1; D remains ambiguous. CDR1 and CDR2 from the germline V gene are SGHSA and FRNQAP. V gave up 0 bases and J gave up 5 bases, with 5 bases separating them. The CDR3 spans 13 residues. CDR3 region: CASSLDVDAEQFF. CDR3 DNA (partial): TGTGCAAGCAGCTTAGATGTGGATGCTGAGCAGTTC.

Details on this clone: Gene names are the mouse ones. Sequencing ends 1 residue short of the CDR3 end; the germline J gene provides the rest. The chain links TRBV15 to TRBJ1-1; D might be TRBD1 (6 bases). In germline, CDR1 is SGHND, CDR2 FRSKSL. CDR3 length: 13 amino acids. Trimming removed 6 bases from V and 4 bases from J, with 12 bases in between. CDR3 residues: CASRSGVGTEVFF. Incomplete CDR3 DNA: TGTGCCAGCAGGTCAGGGGTGGGCACAGAAGTCTTC.

Concerning this clone: The listed genes are named as in mouse. The missing CDR3 end, 1 residue past where the read stops, is filled in from the germline J gene. This chain links TRBV26 with TRBJ2-4, with no clear D. Trimming removed 1 base at V and 0 bases at J, with 5 bases between. The CDR3 has 14 amino acids. CDR1 KGHPV and CDR2 FQNQEV come from the germline V gene (reference sequence). The sequenced CDR3 bases are TGTGCCAGCAGTCTGTACAAAAGTCAAAACACCTTGTAC. It specifies CASSLYKSQNTLY. The CDR3 in full is CASSLYKSQNTLYF. The whole variable domain, remainder taken from reference TRBV26 and TRBJ2-4, is NSKVIQTPRYLVKGQGQKAKMRCIPEKGHPVVFWYQQNKNNEFKFLINFQNQEVLQQIDMTEKRFSAECPSNSPCSLEIQSSEAGDSALYLCASSLYKSQNTLYFGAGTRLSVL.